The clone carrying this T cell receptor (beta chain) was observed at least ten times. Its specificity is unknown. The final CDR3 position lacks the conserved phenylalanine or tryptophan, pointing to a likely read error. The sample contains more than one DNA sequence encoding this CDR3. This CDR3 has 11 residues. V lost 3 bases to trimming and J lost 4 bases, with 4 bases between them. The germline CDR1 and CDR2 sequences are MNHNS and SASEGT. Nobody among the patients had been given any treatment before thyroid surgery. TCRdb reprocessed the PCR reads using MiXCR. The sample has roughly 18,000 clones, roughly a fifth seen once. This specimen belongs to a study of metastatic and nonmetastatic thyroid tumors. Study-wide results and caveats: A significant increase in TCR beta diversity was reportedly seen in malignant thyroid tumors relative to benign nodules, in blood and tumor.

The TCR comes from a female donor with papillary thyroid cancer or a benign thyroid nodule (not recorded which). Some clones in this sample may be carry-over from other donors' samples. The gene calls are TRBV6-1 and TRBJ2-7; unclear D gene. Sample: tumor tissue. CDR3 DNA sequence: TGTGCCAGCAGTGAGGGATACGAGCAGTACTCC. Translating it yields CASSEGYEQYS.